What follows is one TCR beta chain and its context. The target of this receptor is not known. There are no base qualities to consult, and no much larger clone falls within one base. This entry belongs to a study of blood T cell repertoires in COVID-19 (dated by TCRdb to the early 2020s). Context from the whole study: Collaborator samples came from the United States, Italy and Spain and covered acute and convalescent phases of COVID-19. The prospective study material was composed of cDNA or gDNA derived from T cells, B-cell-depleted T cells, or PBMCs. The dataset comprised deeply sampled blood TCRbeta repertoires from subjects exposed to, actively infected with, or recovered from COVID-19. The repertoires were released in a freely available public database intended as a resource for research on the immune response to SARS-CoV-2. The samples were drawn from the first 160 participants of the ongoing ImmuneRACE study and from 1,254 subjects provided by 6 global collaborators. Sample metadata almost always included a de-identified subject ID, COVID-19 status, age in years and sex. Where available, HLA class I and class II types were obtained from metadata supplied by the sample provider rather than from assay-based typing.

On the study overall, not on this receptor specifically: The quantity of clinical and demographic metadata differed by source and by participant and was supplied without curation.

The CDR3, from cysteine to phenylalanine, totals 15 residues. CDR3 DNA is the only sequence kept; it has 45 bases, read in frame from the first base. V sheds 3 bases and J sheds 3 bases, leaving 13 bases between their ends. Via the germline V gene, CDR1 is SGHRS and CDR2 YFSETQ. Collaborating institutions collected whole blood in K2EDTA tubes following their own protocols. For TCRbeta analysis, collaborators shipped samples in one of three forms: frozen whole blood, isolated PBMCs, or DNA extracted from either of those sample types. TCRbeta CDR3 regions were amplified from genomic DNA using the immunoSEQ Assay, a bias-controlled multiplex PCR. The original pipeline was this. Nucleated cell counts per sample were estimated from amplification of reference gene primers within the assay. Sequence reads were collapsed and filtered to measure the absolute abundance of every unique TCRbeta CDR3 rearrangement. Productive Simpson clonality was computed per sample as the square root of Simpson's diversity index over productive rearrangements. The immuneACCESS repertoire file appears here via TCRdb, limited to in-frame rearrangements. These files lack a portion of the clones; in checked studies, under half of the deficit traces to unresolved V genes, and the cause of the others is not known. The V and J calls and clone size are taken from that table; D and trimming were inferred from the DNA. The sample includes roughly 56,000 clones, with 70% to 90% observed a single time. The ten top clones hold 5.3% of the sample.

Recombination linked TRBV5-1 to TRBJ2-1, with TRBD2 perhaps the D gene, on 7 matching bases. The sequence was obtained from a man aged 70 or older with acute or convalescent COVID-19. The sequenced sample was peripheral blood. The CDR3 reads CASSSAGAGYNEQFF. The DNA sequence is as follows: TGCGCCAGCAGCTCGGCGGGGGCAGGCTACAATGAGCAGTTCTTC.